This T cell receptor (beta chain) was captured in a study of T-cell memory formation after mild COVID-19. Whole-study results and caveats: The appearance of some responding clones in pre-infection memory suggested that cross-reactive memory joined.

Turning to this clonotype: The target antigen is unknown.

Trimming shortened V by 2 bases and J by 0 bases, and 10 bases separated the two germline ends. CDR1 and CDR2 from the germline V gene are MNHEY and SVGEGT. The CDR3 spans 15 residues. Constant-segment-primed 5'RACE gave TCR alpha and TCR beta cDNA libraries with sample barcodes and UMIs. TCRdb re-called the 5' RACE reads through MiXCR, storing one row per CDR3 protein. The sample has roughly 250,000 distinct CDR3 sequences, about 17% seen once. The chain links TRBV6-2 or TRBV6-3 to TRBJ2-5, with no clear D. The origin of this receptor is a man aged 18 to 35 who had mild COVID-19 (a few samples of this study predate the infection). Cell type and time point are not known. The specimen sequenced was PBMCs or a T cell subset sorted from them (not recorded which). The CDR3 DNA reads TGTGCCAGCAGTTACCTCCCACTCTACCAAGAGACCCAGTACTTC. It yields the protein CASSYLPLYQETQYF.